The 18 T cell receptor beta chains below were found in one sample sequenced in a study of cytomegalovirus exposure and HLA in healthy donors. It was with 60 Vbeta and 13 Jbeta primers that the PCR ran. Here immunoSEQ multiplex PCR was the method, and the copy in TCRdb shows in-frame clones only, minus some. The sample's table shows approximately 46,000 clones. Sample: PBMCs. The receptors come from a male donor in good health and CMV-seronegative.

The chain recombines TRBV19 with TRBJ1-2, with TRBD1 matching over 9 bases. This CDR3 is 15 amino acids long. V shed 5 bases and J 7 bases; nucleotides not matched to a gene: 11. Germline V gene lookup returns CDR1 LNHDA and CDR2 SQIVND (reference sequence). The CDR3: CASSPPRGQGSGYTF. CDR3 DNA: TGTGCCAGTAGTCCTCCCCGAGGACAGGGGTCTGGCTACACCTTC.

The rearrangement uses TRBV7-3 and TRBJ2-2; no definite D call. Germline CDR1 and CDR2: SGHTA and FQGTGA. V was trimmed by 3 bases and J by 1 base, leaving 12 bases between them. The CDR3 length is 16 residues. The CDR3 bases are TGTGCCAGCAGCTTTCGTCGTGTCCTGAACACCGGGGAGCTGTTTTTT. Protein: CASSFRRVLNTGELFF.

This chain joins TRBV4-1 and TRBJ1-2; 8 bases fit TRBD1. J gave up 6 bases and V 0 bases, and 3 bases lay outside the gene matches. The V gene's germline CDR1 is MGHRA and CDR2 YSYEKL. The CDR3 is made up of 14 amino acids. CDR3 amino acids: CASSQDATGDGYTF. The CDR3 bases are TGCGCCAGCAGCCAAGACGCGACAGGGGATGGCTACACCTTC.

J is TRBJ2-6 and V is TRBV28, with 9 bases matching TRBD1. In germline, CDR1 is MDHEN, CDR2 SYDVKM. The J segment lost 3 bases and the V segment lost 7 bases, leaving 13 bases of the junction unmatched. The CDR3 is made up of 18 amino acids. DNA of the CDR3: TGTGCCAGCAAGGTCCGGGACAGGGAAACGGGTGGGGCCAACGTCCTGACTTTC. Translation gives CASKVRDRETGGANVLTF.

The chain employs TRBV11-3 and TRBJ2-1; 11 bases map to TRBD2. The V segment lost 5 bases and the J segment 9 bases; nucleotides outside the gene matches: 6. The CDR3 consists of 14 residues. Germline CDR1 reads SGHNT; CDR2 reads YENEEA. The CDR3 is CASSPIAGGGEQFF. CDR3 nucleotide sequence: TGTGCCAGCAGCCCTATAGCGGGAGGGGGTGAGCAGTTCTTC.

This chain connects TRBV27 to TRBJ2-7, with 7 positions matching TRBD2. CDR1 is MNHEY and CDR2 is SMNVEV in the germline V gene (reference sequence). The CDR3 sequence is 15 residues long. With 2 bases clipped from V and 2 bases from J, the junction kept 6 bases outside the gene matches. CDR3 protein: CASSLAGESPYEQYF. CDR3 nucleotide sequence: TGTGCCAGCAGTTTAGCGGGAGAATCCCCCTACGAGCAGTACTTC.

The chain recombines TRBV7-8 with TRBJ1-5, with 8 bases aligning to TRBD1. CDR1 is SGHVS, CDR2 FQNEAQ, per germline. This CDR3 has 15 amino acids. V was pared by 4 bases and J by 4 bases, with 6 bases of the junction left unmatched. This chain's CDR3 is CASSSRQGPNQPQHF. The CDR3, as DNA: TGTGCCAGCAGCTCAAGACAGGGGCCGAATCAGCCCCAGCATTTT. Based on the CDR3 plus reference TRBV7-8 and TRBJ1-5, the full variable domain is GAGVSQSPRYKVAKRGQDVALRCDPISGHVSLFWYQQALGQGPEFLTYFQNEAQLDKSGLPSDRFFAERPEGSVSTLKIQRTQQEDSAVYLCASSSRQGPNQPQHFGDGTRLSIL.

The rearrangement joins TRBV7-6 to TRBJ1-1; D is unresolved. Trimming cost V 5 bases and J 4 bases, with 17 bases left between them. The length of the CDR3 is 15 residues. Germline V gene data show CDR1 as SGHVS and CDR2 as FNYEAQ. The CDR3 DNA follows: TGTGCCAGCAGCCCCTCGCAGGAGGGATTCACTGAAGCTTTCTTT. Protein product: CASSPSQEGFTEAFF.

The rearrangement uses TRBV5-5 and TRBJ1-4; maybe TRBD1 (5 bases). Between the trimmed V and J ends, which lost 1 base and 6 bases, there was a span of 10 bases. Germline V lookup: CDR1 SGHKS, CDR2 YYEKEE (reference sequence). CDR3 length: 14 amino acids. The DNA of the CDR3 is TGTGCCAGCAGCTTGAGGGGCGACGATGAAAAACTGTTTTTT. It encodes CASSLRGDDEKLFF.

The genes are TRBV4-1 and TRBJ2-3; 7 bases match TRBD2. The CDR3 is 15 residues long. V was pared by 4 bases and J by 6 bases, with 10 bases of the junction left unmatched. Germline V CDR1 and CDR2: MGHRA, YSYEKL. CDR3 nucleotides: TGCGCCAGCAGCCCCGACAGCGGGAAGGCGGATACGCAGTATTTT. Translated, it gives CASSPDSGKADTQYF.

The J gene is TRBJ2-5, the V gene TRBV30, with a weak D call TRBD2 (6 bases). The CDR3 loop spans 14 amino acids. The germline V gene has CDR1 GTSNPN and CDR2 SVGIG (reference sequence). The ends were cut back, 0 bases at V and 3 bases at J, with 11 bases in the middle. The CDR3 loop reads CAWSVGGSKETQYF. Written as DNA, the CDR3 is TGTGCCTGGAGTGTCGGAGGGTCCAAAGAGACCCAGTACTTC.

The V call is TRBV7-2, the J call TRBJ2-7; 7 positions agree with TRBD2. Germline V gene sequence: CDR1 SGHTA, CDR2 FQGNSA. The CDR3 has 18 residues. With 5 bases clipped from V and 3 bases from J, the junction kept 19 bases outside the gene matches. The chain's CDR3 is CASSLSRGGSPGGYEQYF. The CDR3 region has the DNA TGTGCCAGCAGCCTCTCCCGGGGCGGGAGTCCCGGGGGCTACGAGCAGTACTTC.

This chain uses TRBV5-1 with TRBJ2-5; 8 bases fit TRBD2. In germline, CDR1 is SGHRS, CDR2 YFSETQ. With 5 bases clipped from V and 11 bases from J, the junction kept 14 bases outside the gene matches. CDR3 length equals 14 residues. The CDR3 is CASRHNREAGEQYF. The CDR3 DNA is TGCGCCAGCAGACATAACAGGGAAGCGGGGGAGCAGTACTTC.

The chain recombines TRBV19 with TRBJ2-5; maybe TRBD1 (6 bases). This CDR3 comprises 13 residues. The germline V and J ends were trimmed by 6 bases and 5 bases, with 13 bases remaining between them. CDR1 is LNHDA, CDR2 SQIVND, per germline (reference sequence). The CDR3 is CASRKGGAETQYF. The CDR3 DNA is TGTGCCAGTAGGAAAGGGGGAGCGGAGACCCAGTACTTC.

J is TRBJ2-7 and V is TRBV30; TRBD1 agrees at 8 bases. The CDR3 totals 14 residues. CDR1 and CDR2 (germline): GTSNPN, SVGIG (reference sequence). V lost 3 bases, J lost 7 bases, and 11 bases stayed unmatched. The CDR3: CAWSPERTGLEQYF. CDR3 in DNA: TGTGCCTGGAGCCCCGAGCGGACAGGGCTTGAGCAGTACTTC.

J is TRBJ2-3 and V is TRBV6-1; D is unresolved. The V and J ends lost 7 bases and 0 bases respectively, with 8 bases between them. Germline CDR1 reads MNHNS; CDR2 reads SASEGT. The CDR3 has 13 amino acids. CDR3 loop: CASKYRSTDTQYF. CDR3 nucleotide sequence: TGTGCCAGCAAATACCGGAGCACAGATACGCAGTATTTT.

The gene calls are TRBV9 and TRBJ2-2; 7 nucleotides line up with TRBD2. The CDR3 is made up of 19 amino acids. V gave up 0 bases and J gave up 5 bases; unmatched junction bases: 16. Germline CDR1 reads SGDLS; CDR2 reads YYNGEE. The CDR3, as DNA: TGTGCCAGCAGCGTAGGTATAAGGTCCAGCGGGACCTTTACCGGGGAGCTGTTTTTT. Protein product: CASSVGIRSSGTFTGELFF.

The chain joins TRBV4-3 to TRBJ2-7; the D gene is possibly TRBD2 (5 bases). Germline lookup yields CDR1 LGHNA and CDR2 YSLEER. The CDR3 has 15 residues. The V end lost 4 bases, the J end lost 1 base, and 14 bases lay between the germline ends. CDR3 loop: CASSPSPTGSYEQYF. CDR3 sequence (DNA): TGCGCCAGCAGCCCGTCCCCCACGGGATCCTACGAGCAGTACTTC.